Sequencing of this T cell receptor beta chain was carried out in a study of T cells in narcolepsy. Study findings and constraints: Reportedly, autoreactive clonotypes were serially detected in patients' blood but not controls'.

Worth noting for this clone: Its target is unknown.

V was pared by 0 bases and J by 0 bases, with 6 bases between. Germline values: CDR1 GTSNPN, CDR2 SVGIG (reference sequence). The CDR3 covers 14 residues. The protocol was immunoSEQ multiplex PCR, while the TCRdb copy is restricted to in-frame clones and leaves out a portion. Here the sample spans about 27,000 clones, around 78% being singletons. Material for sequencing was CD45RA- memory CD4+ T cells from PBMCs. This chain connects TRBV30 to TRBJ1-3; D gene uncertain. This receptor was obtained from a human donor with narcolepsy. The CDR3 is CAWSVGHSGNTIYF. CDR3 sequence (DNA): TGTGCCTGGAGTGTTGGTCACTCTGGAAACACCATATATTTT.